This passage covers 7 T cell receptor beta chains from one sample sequenced in a study of blood T cell repertoires in COVID-19. Some clones are missing from TCRdb's copy, which holds only in-frame ones; the method was immunoSEQ multiplex PCR. Here the sample spans about 180,000 clones, around 85% being singletons. The sequencing sample was made of peripheral blood. These receptors all come from a man aged 80 or over with COVID-19, enrolled during active disease.

This chain links TRBV5-1 with TRBJ2-7, with D perhaps TRBD2 (6 bases). Germline V gene lookup returns CDR1 SGHRS and CDR2 YFSETQ. The CDR3 extends over 14 amino acids. V was trimmed by 4 bases and J by 0 bases, leaving 11 bases between them. The CDR3 spells CASSPGGGSYEQYF. CDR3 coding DNA: TGCGCCAGCAGCCCCGGGGGAGGCTCCTACGAGCAGTACTTC.

This clone appeared a single time. The chain employs TRBV6-5 and TRBJ1-6; D gene uncertain. This CDR3 contains 13 residues. Per germline, CDR1 MNHEY and CDR2 SVGAGI. V lost 7 bases and J lost 9, with 13 bases in between. CDR3: CASMSLQASPLHF. DNA of the CDR3: TGTGCCAGCATGTCACTTCAGGCTTCACCCCTCCACTTT.

The chain couples TRBV19 to TRBJ2-7; the match to TRBD1 covers 9 bases. The CDR3 is 13 residues long. Trimming cost V 3 bases and J 6 bases; bases outside gene matches: 3. The germline V gene encodes CDR1 LNHDA and CDR2 SQIVND (reference sequence). This chain's CDR3 is CASSMQQGAEQYF. The CDR3 region has the DNA TGTGCCAGTAGTATGCAACAGGGGGCCGAGCAGTACTTC.

V usage is TRBV2 and J usage is TRBJ2-7; 10 bases fit TRBD1. Losses at the gene ends were 3 bases for V and 3 bases for J; bases not matched to a gene: 5. This CDR3 is 15 amino acids long. Germline V gene data show CDR1 as SNHLY and CDR2 as FYNNEI. The CDR3: CASSEPGTGDYEQYF. For the CDR3, the DNA is TGTGCCAGCAGTGAGCCAGGGACAGGGGACTACGAGCAGTACTTC.

The chain combines TRBV7-8 with TRBJ2-7; 7 nucleotides line up with TRBD1. Germline values: CDR1 SGHVS, CDR2 FQNEAQ. CDR3 length equals 16 residues. V trimming: 2 bases; J trimming: 3 bases; junction bases outside the gene matches: 10. In DNA form, the CDR3 reads TGTGCCAGCAGCTTATTTGGCCACAGGGGCAGCTACGAGCAGTACTTC. It specifies CASSLFGHRGSYEQYF.

The chain joins TRBV28 to TRBJ1-5, with D possibly TRBD1 on 6 matching bases. The germline V gene has CDR1 MDHEN and CDR2 SYDVKM. This CDR3 has 13 amino acids. V lost 5 bases to trimming and J lost 6 bases, with 11 bases between them. The chain's CDR3 is CASSAPTGQPQHF. For the CDR3, the DNA is TGTGCCAGCAGTGCCCCGACAGGTCAGCCCCAGCATTTT.

This sequence joins TRBV19 and TRBJ1-4; D is undetermined. V lost 6 bases to trimming and J lost 6 bases, with 17 bases between them. This CDR3 has 15 residues. Germline V gene lookup returns CDR1 LNHDA and CDR2 SQIVND (reference sequence). CDR3 amino acids: CASSLTTVNYEKLFF. CDR3 in DNA: TGTGCCAGTAGCCTAACCACGGTCAACTATGAAAAACTGTTTTTT.